Each of the 32 T cell receptor beta chains below was sequenced from the same sample in a study of lymphopenia after photon versus proton radiotherapy (dated by TCRdb to the late 2010s). Libraries were prepared through the immunoSEQ multiplex PCR assay. TCRdb stores this immuneACCESS table with in-frame sequences only. Part of the clones is absent; in the studies checked, under half of the shortfall reflects unresolved V genes, and no reason is known for the rest. This sample has tens of thousands of clones in its table, and roughly 90% of those were observed once. 13% to 15% of the sample is in the top ten clones. The sample in question was peripheral blood, obtained from a patient treated with photon-based radiotherapy. The source is a man between 60 and 75 years old with cholangiocarcinoma.

CDR3 protein: CASSPIVSGGGEQYF. The DNA for the CDR3 is TGTGCCAGCAGCCCGATTGTGTCAGGCGGCGGCGAGCAGTACTTC. The chain links TRBV28 to TRBJ2-7, with D unresolved. The germline V gene encodes CDR1 MDHEN and CDR2 SYDVKM. The CDR3 consists of 15 residues. The V gene lost 6 bases and the J gene lost 6 bases, with 21 bases spanning the gap.

V gene TRBV4-2 combines with J gene TRBJ1-4; TRBD1 matches 11 bases. Germline V gives CDR1 LGHNA, CDR2 YNFKEQ. The junction had 6 bases not matched to a gene; V was cut back by 6 bases and J by 3 bases. The CDR3 runs to 16 residues. The CDR3 loop reads CASSYGQGASNEKLFF. The CDR3 DNA is TGTGCCAGCAGTTACGGACAGGGGGCTTCTAATGAAAAACTGTTTTTT.

CDR3 in amino acids: CASSRYRENNQPQHF. The CDR3 DNA sequence: TGTGCCAGCTCACGATACAGGGAAAACAATCAGCCCCAGCATTTT. This sequence joins TRBV18 and TRBJ1-5; TRBD1 might be the D (6 bases). The germline CDR1 and CDR2 sequences are KGHSH and LQKENI. V dropped 4 bases and J dropped 3 bases, with 13 bases sitting between them. The CDR3 is 15 residues long.

This chain links TRBV6-5 with TRBJ1-5, with D tentatively TRBD1 (5 bases). The V and J ends lost 5 bases and 0 bases respectively, with 8 bases between them. Germline CDR1 reads MNHEY; CDR2 reads SVGAGI. There are 14 residues in the CDR3. The CDR3 DNA is TGTGCCAGCAGTCGGGACGGTAGCAATCAGCCCCAGCATTTT. The encoded protein is CASSRDGSNQPQHF.

The genes are TRBV28 and TRBJ1-5; D unresolved. There are 12 residues in the CDR3. Trimming removed 6 bases from V and 6 bases from J, with 9 bases in between. CDR1 MDHEN and CDR2 SYDVKM come from the germline V gene. CDR3 region: CASSTLGQPQHF. As DNA, the CDR3 is TGTGCCAGCAGCACTCTAGGTCAGCCCCAGCATTTT. The entire variable domain, with the rest obtained from reference TRBV28 and TRBJ1-5, is as follows: DVKVTQSSRYLVKRTGEKVFLECVQDMDHENMFWYRQDPGLGLRLIYFSYDVKMKEKGDIPEGYSVSREKKERFSLILESASTNQTSMYLCASSTLGQPQHFGDGTRLSIL.

J is TRBJ1-5 and V is TRBV6-1, with 7 bases lining up with TRBD1. The ends lost 4 bases at V and 4 bases at J; junction bases unmatched: 10. Germline V gene lookup returns CDR1 MNHNS and CDR2 SASEGT. The CDR3 extends over 16 amino acids. CDR3 sequence reads: CASSAAARGQNQPQHF. The CDR3 nucleotides are TGTGCCAGCAGTGCGGCCGCGAGGGGACAGAATCAGCCCCAGCATTTT.

V and J are TRBV5-6 and TRBJ2-3, with D possibly being TRBD1 (5 bases). Trimming removed 5 bases at V and 5 bases at J, with 21 bases between. CDR1 is SGHDT, CDR2 YYEEEE, per germline. The CDR3 is made up of 16 amino acids. For the CDR3, the DNA is TGTGCCAGCAGAACCCCGGGCCAGGGATCACAAGATACGCAGTATTTT. Amino acids: CASRTPGQGSQDTQYF.

About this clone itself: The same CDR3 arises from other DNA sequences in this sample as well. The chain couples TRBV6-1 to TRBJ1-5; D unresolved. Germline assignment: CDR1 MNHNS and CDR2 SASEGT. The CDR3 extends over 14 amino acids. Trimming removed 1 base at V and 0 bases at J, with 4 bases between. The CDR3 is CASSEGYSNQPQHF. CDR3 bases: TGTGCCAGCAGTGAAGGATATAGCAATCAGCCCCAGCATTTT.

This chain joins TRBV27 and TRBJ2-3, with D perhaps matching TRBD2 (6 bases). This CDR3 comprises 16 residues. The V and J ends lost 3 bases and 6 bases respectively, with 19 bases between them. Germline CDR1 and CDR2: MNHEY and SMNVEV (reference sequence). This chain's CDR3 is CASSFTGLGEWDTQYF. The CDR3 bases are TGTGCCAGCAGTTTTACGGGACTGGGGGAATGGGATACGCAGTATTTT.

The chain combines TRBV9 with TRBJ2-3, with D uncertain. Germline V gives CDR1 SGDLS, CDR2 YYNGEE. The V end lost 0 bases, the J end lost 5 bases, and 10 bases lay between the germline ends. The CDR3 runs 14 residues. CDR3 sequence reads: CASSVVGSLDTQYF. As DNA, the CDR3 is TGTGCCAGCAGCGTAGTCGGGTCCTTAGATACGCAGTATTTT.

V gene TRBV6-1 combines with J gene TRBJ2-3, with 7 nucleotides matching TRBD2. The CDR3 spans 15 residues. From germline, CDR1 is MNHNS and CDR2 SASEGT. Losses at the gene ends were 6 bases for V and 6 bases for J; bases not matched to a gene: 12. The CDR3 sequence is CASRALAGPGDTQYF. The CDR3 DNA reads as TGTGCCAGCAGGGCCTTAGCGGGTCCGGGGGATACGCAGTATTTT.

This chain links TRBV7-9 with TRBJ2-2; 7 bases fit TRBD1. Per germline, CDR1 SEHNR and CDR2 FQNEAQ (reference sequence). V was clipped by 5 bases and J by 4 bases; unmatched bases: 10. This CDR3 spans 16 amino acids. This CDR3 reads CASSLNTGQTTGELFF. The DNA of the CDR3 is TGTGCCAGCAGCCTAAACACGGGACAGACCACCGGGGAGCTGTTTTTT.

The rearrangement links TRBV7-2 to TRBJ2-3; TRBD2 agrees at 8 bases. This CDR3 contains 15 residues. Germline CDR1 and CDR2: SGHTA and FQGNSA. J gave up 3 bases and V 3 bases, and 5 bases lay outside the gene matches. The DNA for the CDR3 is TGTGCCAGCAGCTTTGTGAGCGGGGGTACAGATACGCAGTATTTT. Its protein is CASSFVSGGTDTQYF.

This chain joins TRBV2 and TRBJ1-2; TRBD1 agrees at 7 bases. The germline V gene has CDR1 SNHLY and CDR2 FYNNEI. V gave up 6 bases and J gave up 5 bases; unmatched junction bases: 9. The CDR3 is made up of 14 amino acids. CDR3 region: CASRGGTDLYGYTF. The DNA of the CDR3 is TGTGCCAGCAGAGGCGGGACAGACCTTTATGGCTACACCTTC.

The V gene is TRBV5-4, the J gene TRBJ2-7, with a possible D match to TRBD2 (6 bases). Trimming removed 2 bases at V and 1 base at J, with 16 bases between. The CDR3 runs 16 residues. From germline, CDR1 is SGHNT and CDR2 YYREEE (reference sequence). The CDR3 nucleotides are TGTGCCAGCAGCTTACCACCCTCAGGGACTTCCTACGAGCAGTACTTC. This gives the protein CASSLPPSGTSYEQYF.

The genes are TRBV11-3 and TRBJ2-7, with 9 bases identical to TRBD1. The length of the CDR3 is 15 residues. Looked up from germline, CDR1 is SGHNT and CDR2 is YENEEA. V shed 5 bases, J shed 1 base, and the junction held 6 bases outside the gene matches. The CDR3 region is CASSHPGQGSYEQYF. For the CDR3, the DNA is TGTGCCAGCAGCCACCCGGGACAGGGATCCTACGAGCAGTACTTC. Looking up the rest from reference TRBV11-3 and TRBJ2-7 gives the full variable domain: EAGVVQSPRYKIIEKKQPVAFWCNPISGHNTLYWYLQNLGQGPELLIRYENEEAVDDSQLPKDRFSAERLKGVDSTLKIQPAELGDSAVYLCASSHPGQGSYEQYFGPGTRLTVT.

The chain employs TRBV27 and TRBJ1-1, with D perhaps TRBD1 (6 bases). The CDR3 sequence is 15 residues long. Trimming took 5 bases from V and 4 from J, leaving 17 bases between them. Germline V gene sequence: CDR1 MNHEY, CDR2 SMNVEV (reference sequence). DNA of the CDR3: TGTGCCAGCAGTCACTATACAGGGTTGGGCACTGAAGCTTTCTTT. Protein sequence: CASSHYTGLGTEAFF.

The CDR3 sequence is CASSQVGAEETQYF. The CDR3, as DNA: TGTGCCAGCAGCCAAGTAGGGGCTGAGGAGACCCAGTACTTC. The chain employs TRBV4-2 and TRBJ2-5; TRBD1 might be the D (5 bases). There are 14 residues in the CDR3. Germline V gene lookup returns CDR1 LGHNA and CDR2 YNFKEQ. The ends were cut back, 1 base at V and 5 bases at J, with 11 bases in the middle.

This chain joins TRBV7-8 and TRBJ2-1; possibly TRBD2 for D (6 bases). V dropped 2 bases and J dropped 4 bases, with 12 bases sitting between them. This CDR3 is built from 15 residues. Per germline, CDR1 SGHVS and CDR2 FQNEAQ. For the CDR3, the DNA is TGTGCCAGCAGCTTAACTCCGGGACTTTACAATGAGCAGTTCTTC. Its translation is CASSLTPGLYNEQFF.

The CDR3 DNA follows: TGTGCCAGCCGAAACAGGGCTGGAAACACCATATATTTT. This encodes CASRNRAGNTIYF. This chain connects TRBV7-8 to TRBJ1-3; D might be TRBD1 (6 bases). V was clipped by 8 bases and J by 2 bases, with 10 bases between them. Germline CDR1 SGHVS, CDR2 FQNEAQ. The CDR3 spans 13 residues.

A single count supports this clone. The chain employs TRBV7-9 and TRBJ2-1, with TRBD1 identical over 7 bases. Per the germline V gene, CDR1 is SEHNR and CDR2 is FQNEAQ (reference sequence). Trimming at V came to 8 bases and at J to 5 bases, leaving 9 bases not matched to a gene. The CDR3 has 14 amino acids. CDR3 sequence (DNA): TGTGCCAGCCCGGGACAGTCGACCGACAATGAGCAGTTCTTC. Amino acids: CASPGQSTDNEQFF.

The count of this clone is one. This chain joins TRBV28 and TRBJ2-7, with 8 bases that match TRBD1. The germline V gene encodes CDR1 MDHEN and CDR2 SYDVKM. This CDR3 comprises 15 residues. The V segment lost 3 bases and the J segment 2 bases; nucleotides outside the gene matches: 6. As DNA, the CDR3 is TGTGCCAGCAGTTTGGCAGGGGGCCCGACCTACGAGCAGTACTTC. It specifies CASSLAGGPTYEQYF.

V and J are TRBV11-3 and TRBJ2-5; D not resolved. Germline CDR1 SGHNT, CDR2 YENEEA. The CDR3 contains 13 residues. Trimming stripped 0 bases from V and 3 bases from J, with 5 bases between. CDR3 in amino acids: CASSLEGKETQYF. The CDR3, as DNA: TGTGCCAGCAGCTTAGAGGGAAAAGAGACCCAGTACTTC.

The rearrangement joins TRBV6-1 to TRBJ1-5; D is ambiguous. Trimming pared 7 bases from V and 3 bases from J, leaving 7 bases between. Germline V gene lookup returns CDR1 MNHNS and CDR2 SASEGT. The CDR3 length is 12 residues. CDR3 sequence (DNA): TGTGCCAGCACCAGAAACAATCAGCCCCAGCATTTT. As protein: CASTRNNQPQHF.

The chain has TRBV10-3 and TRBJ1-1; D possibly corresponds to TRBD1 (6 bases). Germline loops: CDR1 ENHRY, CDR2 SYGVKD. The germline V and J ends were trimmed by 7 bases and 3 bases, with 12 bases remaining between them. CDR3 length equals 13 residues. The CDR3 region is CAITRGGYTEAFF. Here the CDR3 DNA reads TGTGCCATCACCCGGGGGGGCTACACTGAAGCTTTCTTT.

This chain's CDR3 is CASSPLPGQGNEQFF. The CDR3 DNA sequence: TGCGCCAGCAGCCCACTCCCGGGACAGGGGAATGAGCAGTTCTTC. The gene calls are TRBV5-1 and TRBJ2-1; 10 positions agree with TRBD1. V trimming: 4 bases; J trimming: 7 bases; junction bases outside the gene matches: 8. The CDR3 consists of 15 residues. Germline V gene lookup returns CDR1 SGHRS and CDR2 YFSETQ.

The J gene is TRBJ2-5, the V gene TRBV28; 10 bases map to TRBD2. The J call is in doubt because the DNA end fits TRBJ2-7 better. Germline V CDR1 and CDR2: MDHEN, SYDVKM. The CDR3 has 15 residues. In DNA, the CDR3 is TGTGCCAGCAGTTCCCAACTAGCGGGAAGCTACGAGCAGTACTTC. It yields the protein CASSSQLAGSYEQYF.

Here the CDR3 reads CAIGRDSYEQYF. CDR3 coding DNA: TGTGCCATCGGGAGGGACTCCTACGAGCAGTACTTC. The chain uses TRBV10-3 and TRBJ2-7, with 7 nucleotides matching TRBD2. Per germline, CDR1 ENHRY and CDR2 SYGVKD. The length of the CDR3 is 12 residues. The trim removed 8 bases at V and 0 bases at J, leaving 1 base unmatched.

This chain connects TRBV4-3 to TRBJ2-5, with unresolved D. Judging by the DNA end, TRBJ2-7 fits better; the J call may be wrong. Looked up from germline, CDR1 is LGHNA and CDR2 is YSLEER. This CDR3 is built from 18 residues. This CDR3 reads CASSQGHGLAPLGYEQYF. The DNA of the CDR3 is TGCGCCAGCAGCCAAGGACACGGGCTGGCGCCTCTGGGGTACGAGCAGTACTTC.

This clone was observed once. V gene TRBV15 combines with J gene TRBJ1-2; 12 nucleotides match TRBD1. Germline CDR1 and CDR2: LNHNV and YYDKDF (reference sequence). This CDR3 is built from 15 residues. With 0 bases clipped from V and 6 bases from J, the junction kept 2 bases outside the gene matches. CDR3: CATSREGTGGDGYTF. The CDR3 nucleotides are TGTGCCACCAGCAGAGAAGGGACAGGGGGCGATGGCTACACCTTC.

The chain has TRBV9 and TRBJ2-2; D perhaps matches TRBD2 (6 bases). CDR1 and CDR2 (germline): SGDLS, YYNGEE. Trimming took off 0 bases at V and 5 bases at J, with 11 bases between the two ends. The CDR3 loop spans 15 amino acids. The CDR3 is CASSVVGGTTGELFF. DNA for the CDR3: TGTGCCAGCAGCGTAGTGGGGGGTACGACCGGGGAGCTGTTTTTT. Variable domain in full (rest from reference TRBV9 and TRBJ2-2): DSGVTQTPKHLITATGQRVTLRCSPRSGDLSVYWYQQSLDQGLQFLIQYYNGEERAKGNILERFSAQQFPDLHSELNLSSLELGDSALYFCASSVVGGTTGELFFGEGSRLTVL.

The V gene is TRBV11-3, the J gene TRBJ2-3; tentatively, D is TRBD1 or TRBD2 (6 bases each). The V end was cut by 5 bases, the J end by 0 bases, with 15 bases between. Germline lookup yields CDR1 SGHNT and CDR2 YENEEA. This CDR3 contains 16 residues. CDR3 protein: CASSHFRGTSTDTQYF. In DNA form, the CDR3 reads TGTGCCAGCAGCCACTTCCGGGGGACAAGCACAGATACGCAGTATTTT.